Listed below are T cell receptor beta chains from one sample, sequenced in a study of regulatory T cells in long-lasting Graves disease. One entry per CDR3 protein results from TCRdb running MiXCR on the multiplex PCR reads. This table has about 240,000 distinct CDR3 sequences, 20% to 25% appearing once. The sequenced sample was peripheral blood mononuclear cells (PBMCs), obtained at new diagnosis, from a patient treated with antithyroid drugs. The receptors come from a female donor with Graves disease. Both conserved end residues are part of each CDR3. The D gene is left open where the match is weak. Rows may omit the clone size; those that give it use once, few, many or a size class.

D gene	clone size	J gene	V gene	CDR3 DNA	CDR3 protein
TRBD2	many	TRBJ2-5	TRBV20-1	TGCAGTGCTAGGAAAACTAGCGGGGGGGCCGTACGAAGCCTGGAGACCCAGTACTTC	CSARKTSGGAVRSLETQYF
TRBD1	many	TRBJ2-7	TRBV28	TGTGCCAGCAGTTTCCCTAGGGGGCTTACCTACGAGCAGTACTTC	CASSFPRGLTYEQYF
-	few	TRBJ2-7	TRBV11-3	TGTGCCAGCAGCTTAGACCTAAATTTCTACTACGAGCAGTACTTC	CASSLDLNFYYEQYF
TRBD1	many	TRBJ1-1	TRBV5-1	TGCGCCAGCAGCTTGGAGACAGGGGGCAAGTTAGCTTTCTTT	CASSLETGGKLAFF
-	many	TRBJ2-5	TRBV2	TGTGCCAGCAGACCGATTCCCGGGGGGCGGGGGGAGACCCAGTACTTC	CASRPIPGGRGETQYF
TRBD1	many	TRBJ2-5	TRBV20-1	TGCAGTGCTAGGGAGGGACAGGGGGCGAGAGAGACCCAGTACTTC	CSAREGQGARETQYF
-	many	TRBJ2-1	TRBV7-2	TGTGCCAGCAGCTTCTTCACCGGGACTAATGAGCAGTTCTTC	CASSFFTGTNEQFF
-	-	TRBJ2-1	TRBV7-9	TGTGCCAGCAGCTCCCCTCAGAAGGCGGGGAGCTCCTACAATGAGCAGTTCTTC	CASSSPQKAGSSYNEQFF
TRBD2	few	TRBJ2-3	TRBV6-2/TRBV6-3	TGTGCCAGCGGCCGAGGCGGGAGGAAGGATACGCAGTATTTT	CASGRGGRKDTQYF
-	few	TRBJ2-6	TRBV6-2/TRBV6-3	TGTGCCAGCAGGACTTATTCTGGGGCCAACGTCCTGACTTTC	CASRTYSGANVLTF
-	many	TRBJ1-2	TRBV13	TGTGCCAGCAGCTTATTTGGTACCTATGGCTACACCTTC	CASSLFGTYGYTF
TRBD1	many	TRBJ2-1	TRBV7-2	TGTGCCAGCAGCTTCGACAGGGGCGCCTACAATGAGCAGTTCTTC	CASSFDRGAYNEQFF
-	many	TRBJ2-4	TRBV18	TGTGCCAGCTCACCCGATCCCGGATCAAACATTCAGTACTTC	CASSPDPGSNIQYF
TRBD2	few	TRBJ2-2	TRBV5-4	TGTGCCAGCAGCTGGGGGGGGAGATCGAACACCGGGGAGCTGTTTTTT	CASSWGGRSNTGELFF
-	-	TRBJ2-7	TRBV5-1	TGCGCCAGCAGCCCGGGGCCCCAAGCCTACGAGCAGTACTTC	CASSPGPQAYEQYF
TRBD2	many	TRBJ2-3	TRBV27	TGTGCCAGCAGTTTCAGCAGGCTAGCGGGGGGGATAGGCACAGATACGCAGTATTTT	CASSFSRLAGGIGTDTQYF
TRBD1	-	TRBJ2-1	TRBV20-1	TGCAGTGCTGGTCACGTCTTGGGACAGGACAATGAGCAGTTCTTC	CSAGHVLGQDNEQFF
-	many	TRBJ2-3	TRBV27	TGTGCCAGCGGAGGGGGGGGGGCCACAGATACGCAGTATTTT	CASGGGGATDTQYF
-	many	TRBJ1-2	TRBV7-9	TGTGCCAGCAGCATACGGACAGAGAACTATGGCTACACCTTC	CASSIRTENYGYTF
-	few	TRBJ2-7	TRBV7-3	TGTGCCAGCAGCTTAACGGGGGGGGCCCAGCTAAGCGAGCAGTACTTC	CASSLTGGAQLSEQYF
-	-	TRBJ1-3	TRBV10-2	TGCGCCAGCAGACCCAACCCCGGCTCTGGAAACACCATATATTTT	CASRPNPGSGNTIYF
-	many	TRBJ2-5	TRBV9	TGTGCCAGCAGCGTAGGGGGGGGCCTAATAGAGACCCAGTACTTC	CASSVGGGLIETQYF
-	many	TRBJ2-3	TRBV7-2	TGTGCCAGCAGCCCCCAGACTAGCACAGATACGCAGTATTTT	CASSPQTSTDTQYF
-	-	TRBJ2-1	TRBV29-1	TGCAGCGTTTGGGAGGGGGCCTCCTACAATGAGCAGTTCTTC	CSVWEGASYNEQFF
TRBD1	many	TRBJ2-3	TRBV5-1	TGCGCCAGCAGCTTCGAAGGACAGGGCCATCAGTATTTT	CASSFEGQGHQYF
TRBD1	-	TRBJ1-5	TRBV6-2/TRBV6-3	TGTGCCAGCAGGAGGGGCGGACAGGGGGAGAATCAGCCCCAGCATTTT	CASRRGGQGENQPQHF
-	many	TRBJ2-1	TRBV3-1	TGTGCCAGCAGCCCGCACTACAATGAGCAGTTCTTC	CASSPHYNEQFF
-	-	TRBJ1-1	TRBV6-9	TGTGCCAGCAGTTACTACAACACTGAAGCTTTCTTT	CASSYYNTEAFF
-	-	TRBJ2-1	TRBV14	TGTGCCAGCAGCCAAGGCACATACCCCTACAATGAGCAGTTCTTC	CASSQGTYPYNEQFF
TRBD1	many	TRBJ1-5	TRBV24-1	TGTGCCACCAGTGAGGGGGCGGGACAGGGGCATCAGCCCCAGCATTTT	CATSEGAGQGHQPQHF
-	many	TRBJ2-3	TRBV18	TGTGCCAGCTCCCGGGACGTCACCACAGATACGCAGTATTTT	CASSRDVTTDTQYF
-	many	TRBJ2-7	TRBV10-1	TGCGCCAGCAGCCCAAACCGTGGGCCCTACGAGCAGTACTTC	CASSPNRGPYEQYF
TRBD1	few	TRBJ1-2	TRBV29-1	TGCAGCGCCTTGGACAGGGGGATAGATGGCTACACCTTC	CSALDRGIDGYTF
-	few	TRBJ1-4	TRBV6-2/TRBV6-3	TGTGCCAGCAGTTTCACAGGGAAGATCACTAATGAAAAACTGTTTTTT	CASSFTGKITNEKLFF
-	-	TRBJ1-4	TRBV12-3/TRBV12-4	TGTGCCAGCAGTTTTGAGGGACGAACTAATGAAAAACTGTTTTTT	CASSFEGRTNEKLFF
-	-	TRBJ1-5	TRBV12-3/TRBV12-4	TGTGCCAGCAGCTTCGTGAATAGCAATCAGCCCCAGCATTTT	CASSFVNSNQPQHF
-	many	TRBJ2-3	TRBV9	TGTGCCAGCAGCGTAGGAACAGATACGCAGTATTTT	CASSVGTDTQYF
-	-	TRBJ2-2	TRBV11-2	TGTGCCAGCGGCGCCCCTGTCAGGGAGCTGTTTTTT	CASGAPVRELFF
-	many	TRBJ1-5	TRBV10-2	TGCGCCAGCAGTGACAGGGATTATAGCAATCAGCCCCAGCATTTT	CASSDRDYSNQPQHF
-	many	TRBJ1-5	TRBV2	TGTGCCAGCAGTGACACAGGGCATCAGCCCCAGCATTTT	CASSDTGHQPQHF
TRBD2	many	TRBJ2-4	TRBV5-1	TGCGCCAGCAGTTCCAGCGGGGGCAAAAACATTCAGTACTTC	CASSSSGGKNIQYF
-	many	TRBJ2-2	TRBV12-3/TRBV12-4	TGTGCCAGCCAAAGGGAAGGTTCGGTTCCCGGGGAGCTGTTTTTT	CASQREGSVPGELFF
TRBD2	-	TRBJ2-7	TRBV7-3	TGTGCCAGCAGCTTAAGAGGGGGACTAGCGGGCTACGAGCAGTACTTC	CASSLRGGLAGYEQYF
TRBD2	many	TRBJ2-1	TRBV20-1	TGCAGTGCACCGACGACTAGCGGGAGGAGAAGGGATGAGCAGTTCTTC	CSAPTTSGRRRDEQFF
TRBD1	many	TRBJ2-5	TRBV6-1	TGTGCCAGCAGTGAACTTGACAGGGGGAGCGAGACCCAGTACTTC	CASSELDRGSETQYF
-	few	TRBJ2-1	TRBV20-1	TGCAGTGCCAGCACCCGGACATCTTACAATGAGCAGTTCTTC	CSASTRTSYNEQFF